Listed here are 17 T cell receptor beta chains from one sample, sequenced in a study of control samples from healthy donors and cancer patients. The data were produced by immunoSEQ multiplex PCR, yet TCRdb's version contains in-frame clones alone and is incomplete. The sample lists fewer than 95,000 clones; over 75% were seen once. The sequencing sample was made of blood. These TCRs come from a woman between 40 and 55 years old in good health.

This chain uses TRBV6-6 with TRBJ1-4, with D unclear. There are 12 residues in the CDR3. Germline values: CDR1 MNHNY, CDR2 SVGAGI (reference sequence). The V end lost 0 bases, the J end lost 7 bases, and 3 bases lay between the germline ends. CDR3 loop: CASSYSSEKLFF. Written as DNA, the CDR3 is TGTGCCAGCAGTTACTCGAGTGAAAAACTGTTTTTT.

The chain is built from TRBV19 and TRBJ1-5; no firm D call. Germline CDR1 reads LNHDA; CDR2 reads SQIVND (reference sequence). Trimming took off 4 bases at V and 9 bases at J, with 13 bases between the two ends. The CDR3 is 13 amino acids. The CDR3 nucleotides read TGTGCCAGTAGTACCACCGACCAAAGGCCCCAGCATTTT. Amino acid sequence: CASSTTDQRPQHF.

The chain combines TRBV11-2 with TRBJ1-1, with unresolved D. V dropped 5 bases and J dropped 6 bases, with 13 bases sitting between them. This CDR3 has 13 residues. CDR1 is SGHAT, CDR2 FQNNGV, per germline. CDR3 nucleotide sequence: TGTGCCAGCAGCGGGTCCCCGAGGGCTGAAGCTTTCTTT. The encoded protein is CASSGSPRAEAFF.

The chain combines TRBV19 with TRBJ2-7; possible D gene TRBD1, 5 bases. This CDR3 region has 13 residues. V dropped 3 bases and J dropped 1 base, with 7 bases sitting between them. The germline CDR1 and CDR2 sequences are LNHDA and SQIVND (reference sequence). The CDR3 DNA follows: TGTGCCAGTAGTATGCGACAGTCCTACGAGCAGTACTTC. Protein: CASSMRQSYEQYF. Using reference TRBV19 and TRBJ2-7 for the parts outside the CDR3, the full variable domain is DGGITQSPKYLFRKEGQNVTLSCEQNLNHDAMYWYRQDPGQGLRLIYYSQIVNDFQKGDIAEGYSVSREKKESFPLTVTSAQKNPTAFYLCASSMRQSYEQYFGPGTRLTVT.

This chain connects TRBV4-3 to TRBJ2-3; 11 nucleotides align to TRBD2. Unmatched junction bases numbered 4, after V lost 3 bases and J lost 8 bases. This CDR3 is built from 14 residues. Germline-derived CDR1 and CDR2 are LGHNA and YSLEER. This CDR3 is CASSQGSGGGTQYF. The CDR3 coding sequence is TGCGCCAGCAGCCAGGGTAGCGGGGGGGGTACGCAGTATTTT.

The chain employs TRBV25-1 and TRBJ1-2; the D is unclear. Germline V gene lookup returns CDR1 MGHDK and CDR2 SYGVNS. Trimming took 3 bases from V and 3 from J, leaving 5 bases between them. The length of the CDR3 is 12 residues. CDR3 coding DNA: TGTGCCAGCAGTGAGATCGACTATGGCTACACCTTC. It encodes CASSEIDYGYTF.

The V call is TRBV5-1, the J call TRBJ2-2; D perhaps matches TRBD1 (6 bases). CDR3 size: 16 residues. Trimming cost V 4 bases and J 6 bases, with 19 bases left between them. In germline, CDR1 is SGHRS, CDR2 YFSETQ. CDR3 nucleotides: TGCGCCAGCAGCCCCCGGCCGACAGGATCGGCCGGGGAGCTGTTTTTT. It is translated as CASSPRPTGSAGELFF.

DNA for the CDR3: TGTGCCAGCAGCCTCGGGTCATACAATGAGCAGTTCTTC. It codes for CASSLGSYNEQFF. The genes are TRBV3-1 (or the pseudogene TRBV3-2) and TRBJ2-1; D gene unclear. The CDR3 spans 13 residues. The germline gives CDR1 LGHDT, CDR2 YNNKEL (reference sequence). V was cut by 4 bases and J by 4 bases, with 8 bases left in between.

Comments on this clone: Within the sample, other DNA sequences also encode this same CDR3. The chain recombines TRBV3-1 (or the pseudogene TRBV3-2) with TRBJ1-1; tentatively, D is TRBD1 (5 bases). Germline V gene sequence: CDR1 LGHDT, CDR2 YNNKEL (reference sequence). Deletions cut 2 bases from V and 4 bases from J, with 8 bases between. The CDR3 runs to 13 residues. The CDR3 DNA follows: TGTGCCAGCAGCCAACAGGGAGGCACTGAAGCTTTCTTT. Its protein product is CASSQQGGTEAFF.

This clone showed up just a few times. The V call is TRBV30, the J call TRBJ2-7; the D is unclear. Germline CDR1 and CDR2: GTSNPN and SVGIG (reference sequence). V dropped 0 bases and J dropped 6 bases, with 18 bases sitting between them. The CDR3 has 15 amino acids. Here the CDR3 reads CAWSVDRRRPGEQYF. The CDR3 DNA reads TGTGCCTGGAGTGTAGATCGGCGCCGGCCCGGCGAGCAGTACTTC.

The chain carries TRBV2 and TRBJ1-2; D is unclear. CDR1 and CDR2 from the germline V gene are SNHLY and FYNNEI. The CDR3 sequence is 17 residues long. V was pared by 0 bases and J by 2 bases, with 16 bases between. The CDR3 reads CASSEALRTPPNYGYTF. In nucleotides, the CDR3 is TGTGCCAGCAGTGAAGCGCTTCGAACACCACCAAACTATGGCTACACCTTC.

This chain links TRBV30 with TRBJ1-2; 7 bases are a match to TRBD1. The J segment lost 8 bases and the V segment lost 3 bases, leaving 9 bases of the junction unmatched. The CDR3 runs to 13 residues. Germline CDR1 is GTSNPN and CDR2 is SVGIG (reference sequence). CDR3 sequence (DNA): TGTGCCTGGAGGACAACAGGGGCCGCGGGCTACACCTTC. As protein: CAWRTTGAAGYTF. Filled out from reference TRBV30 and TRBJ1-2, the complete variable domain reads SQTIHQWPATLVQPVGSPLSLECTVEGTSNPNLYWYRQAAGRGLQLLFYSVGIGQISSEVPQNLSASRPQDRQFILSSKKLLLSDSGFYLCAWRTTGAAGYTFGSGTRLTVV.

The chain employs TRBV6-2 or TRBV6-3 and TRBJ2-7; the D is unclear. The V gene's germline CDR1 is MNHEY and CDR2 SVGEGT. There are 15 residues in the CDR3. The V and J ends lost 2 bases and 2 bases respectively, with 13 bases between them. The CDR3 DNA sequence: TGTGCCAGCAGTTACAAGTCCTGGCTCCCCTACGAGCAGTACTTC. Protein product: CASSYKSWLPYEQYF.

The V gene is TRBV5-6, the J gene TRBJ2-2; maybe TRBD2 (7 bases). This CDR3 contains 15 residues. V lost 3 bases to trimming and J lost 4 bases, with 13 bases between them. Looked up from germline, CDR1 is SGHDT and CDR2 is YYEEEE. DNA for the CDR3: TGTGCCAGCAGCTGGGGGGGGCCGGGCACCGGGGAGCTGTTTTTT. It translates to CASSWGGPGTGELFF.

The J gene is TRBJ2-6, the V gene TRBV9; 7 bases are shared with TRBD1. V was pared by 0 bases and J by 0 bases, with 6 bases of the junction left unmatched. The germline CDR1 and CDR2 sequences are SGDLS and YYNGEE. This CDR3 has 18 amino acids. The CDR3 sequence: CASSVGTGYSSGANVLTF. CDR3 nucleotide sequence: TGTGCCAGCAGCGTAGGGACAGGCTATAGCTCTGGGGCCAACGTCCTGACTTTC.

V is TRBV3-1 (or the pseudogene TRBV3-2) and J is TRBJ1-1; D not resolved. There are 15 residues in the CDR3. Germline V gives CDR1 LGHDT, CDR2 YNNKEL (reference sequence). Trimming removed 4 bases from V and 2 bases from J, with 14 bases in between. CDR3 in DNA: TGTGCCAGCAGCCGACGATCGACCTTAAACACTGAAGCTTTCTTT. It yields the protein CASSRRSTLNTEAFF.

This chain links TRBV5-1 with TRBJ1-2, with D hard to call. CDR3 length: 13 amino acids. V lost 0 bases and J lost 6, with 9 bases in between. Germline assignment: CDR1 SGHRS and CDR2 YFSETQ. The CDR3 region is CASSLEGLHGYTF. The CDR3 DNA reads as TGCGCCAGCAGCTTGGAGGGCCTGCATGGCTACACCTTC.